This TCR beta chain is from a study of cytomegalovirus exposure and HLA in healthy donors. The PCR made use of 60 Vbeta and 13 Jbeta primers. Profiled with immunoSEQ multiplex PCR; TCRdb holds only in-frame clones, not every one. The data contain approximately 200,000 clones, 60% to 85% of them singletons. The study's findings and limits: Across all donors, roughly uniform sequencing depth was an assumption of the presence/absence analyses. An observed cluster of highly shared sequence variants was recorded as a likely sequencing artifact. Analysis performed later found 15,000 or so TCR beta sequences associated with HLA alleles at 0.05 false discovery rate.

About this clone itself: Its matching antigen is unknown.

The sample comprised PBMCs. The sequence derives from a man aged 35-49 years in good health and CMV-seronegative.

The CDR3 sequence is CASSLDPDSGGQETQYF. CDR3 sequence (DNA): TGTGCCAGCAGCTTAGATCCAGATAGCGGGGGGCAAGAGACCCAGTACTTC. The chain uses TRBV7-8 and TRBJ2-5; 10 nucleotides agree with TRBD2. CDR1 and CDR2 (germline): SGHVS, FQNEAQ. The CDR3 sequence is 17 residues long. With 1 base clipped from V and 2 bases from J, the junction kept 7 bases outside the gene matches.